The 16 T cell receptor beta chains in this list originate from one sample, sequenced in a study of neoadjuvant anti-PD-1 for oral cavity cancer. The method was immunoSEQ multiplex PCR; TCRdb's version includes in-frame clones alone and lacks a portion of them. The sample holds fewer than 20,000 clones, around three quarters seen once. This sample comprised PBMCs, obtained before nivolumab (anti-PD-1) treatment. The receptors come from a person between 40 and 85 years old with oral cavity squamous cell carcinoma.

This chain uses TRBV5-1 with TRBJ2-7, with no clear D. Germline CDR1 is SGHRS and CDR2 is YFSETQ. Trimming stripped 0 bases from V and 0 bases from J, with 4 bases between. CDR3 length: 13 residues. CDR3 sequence reads: CASSLVLSYEQYF. The CDR3 region has the DNA TGCGCCAGCAGCTTGGTCCTCTCCTACGAGCAGTACTTC.

The chain is built from TRBV9 and TRBJ1-1; D is ambiguous. The V end lost 0 bases, the J end lost 0 bases, and 9 bases lay between the germline ends. The V gene's germline CDR1 is SGDLS and CDR2 YYNGEE. The CDR3 is 15 residues long. CDR3 bases: TGTGCCAGCAGCGTAGTCCCAGGAATGAACACTGAAGCTTTCTTT. Translation: CASSVVPGMNTEAFF.

In its sample, this clone was seen a few times. Here the CDR3 reads CASSLEGGHEQFF. CDR3 DNA: TGTGCCAGCAGCTTAGAAGGGGGCCATGAGCAGTTCTTC. This chain uses TRBV7-6 with TRBJ2-1, with 7 bases matching TRBD1. The ends lost 1 base at V and 8 bases at J; junction bases unmatched: 2. The CDR3 consists of 13 residues. Germline V CDR1 and CDR2: SGHVS, FNYEAQ.

V and J are TRBV5-1 and TRBJ2-3, with 12 bases matching TRBD2. Trimming took 4 bases from V and 5 from J; bases not matched to a gene: 8. Germline V CDR1 and CDR2: SGHRS, YFSETQ. The CDR3 contains 16 residues. Here the CDR3 DNA reads TGCGCCAGCAGCCCCCTGACTAGCGGGAGTGGAGATACGCAGTATTTT. Protein: CASSPLTSGSGDTQYF.

The J gene is TRBJ2-3, the V gene TRBV5-1; 7 bases align to TRBD1. The CDR3 contains 16 residues. Losses at the gene ends were 4 bases for V and 0 bases for J; bases not matched to a gene: 8. The germline gives CDR1 SGHRS, CDR2 YFSETQ. This CDR3 is CASSTGQRASTDTQYF. For the CDR3, the DNA is TGCGCCAGCAGCACGGGACAGCGAGCTAGCACAGATACGCAGTATTTT.

This clone occurred once. The rearrangement uses TRBV6-5 and TRBJ2-1; 8 nucleotides align to TRBD1. Trimming took 0 bases from V and 10 from J; bases not matched to a gene: 8. CDR1 and CDR2 (germline): MNHEY, SVGAGI. The CDR3 consists of 15 residues. CDR3 sequence: CASSYSLWTGSEQFF. For the CDR3, the DNA is TGTGCCAGCAGTTACTCCCTATGGACAGGGTCCGAGCAGTTCTTC.

The chain couples TRBV27 to TRBJ1-2; D is ambiguous. V dropped 8 bases and J dropped 7 bases, with 11 bases sitting between them. Germline assignment: CDR1 MNHEY and CDR2 SMNVEV (reference sequence). The length of the CDR3 is 11 residues. The CDR3 region is CASGPLGGYTF. CDR3 nucleotide sequence: TGTGCCAGCGGCCCATTGGGTGGCTACACCTTC.

CDR3 sequence (DNA): TGTGCCAGCAGTGAAGGGGTTTACGGACAGCCCCAGCATTTT. Amino acids: CASSEGVYGQPQHF. V and J are TRBV2 and TRBJ1-5; no clear D gene. This CDR3 is built from 14 residues. Germline values: CDR1 SNHLY, CDR2 FYNNEI. V dropped 1 base and J dropped 7 bases, with 11 bases sitting between them.

The chain joins TRBV28 to TRBJ2-1, with 8 bases aligning to TRBD2. In germline, CDR1 is MDHEN, CDR2 SYDVKM. J lost 9 bases, V lost 5 bases, and 15 bases had no gene match. This CDR3 has 16 amino acids. The CDR3 reads CASSLNPGLVLGEQFF. The CDR3 DNA is TGTGCCAGCAGTCTAAACCCGGGACTAGTTCTCGGTGAGCAGTTCTTC.

The chain couples TRBV30 to TRBJ2-7; possibly TRBD1 for D (6 bases). The V gene lost 7 bases and the J gene lost 2 bases, with 12 bases spanning the gap. CDR1 is GTSNPN and CDR2 is SVGIG in the germline V gene (reference sequence). CDR3 length: 12 residues. The CDR3 DNA reads as TGTGCCTTAAACAGGGACCCCTACGAGCAGTACTTC. Its translation: CALNRDPYEQYF.

The genes are TRBV28 and TRBJ2-4; possible D gene TRBD1, 5 bases. The CDR3 has 15 amino acids. V dropped 6 bases and J dropped 6 bases, with 18 bases sitting between them. The V gene's germline CDR1 is MDHEN and CDR2 SYDVKM. The CDR3 coding sequence is TGTGCCAGCAGACCGCAGGGTGGCGTGGGAAACATTCAGTACTTC. Encoded protein: CASRPQGGVGNIQYF.

The CDR3 DNA reads as TGTGCCAGCAGTGAGGCAGGTGAAGCTTTCTTT. Residues: CASSEAGEAFF. The chain links TRBV2 to TRBJ1-1, with D uncertain. The CDR3 totals 11 residues. V gave up 3 bases and J gave up 7 bases, with 6 bases separating them. From germline, CDR1 is SNHLY and CDR2 FYNNEI.

The chain uses TRBV29-1 and TRBJ1-2; no firm D call. Per the germline V gene, CDR1 is SQVTM and CDR2 is ANQGSEA. The CDR3 consists of 11 residues. V was clipped by 4 bases and J by 7 bases, with 10 bases between them. The CDR3 DNA reads as TGCAGCGTTGGAGGGATGGGTGGCTACACCTTC. This translates into CSVGGMGGYTF.

This clone was found once. The V gene is TRBV7-2, the J gene TRBJ2-5, with D uncertain. CDR3 size: 13 residues. Germline CDR1 reads SGHTA; CDR2 reads FQGNSA. Between the trimmed V and J ends, which lost 1 base and 5 bases, there was a span of 8 bases. CDR3 sequence (DNA): TGTGCCAGCAGCTTAGTGTCCGAGGAGACCCAGTACTTC. Encoded protein: CASSLVSEETQYF.

This chain connects TRBV25-1 to TRBJ1-6; D is ambiguous. The CDR3 runs to 14 residues. Germline CDR1 reads MGHDK; CDR2 reads SYGVNS. Deletions cut 1 base from V and 4 bases from J, with 5 bases between. The CDR3 loop is CASSESVYNSPLHF. Here the CDR3 DNA reads TGTGCCAGCAGTGAATCAGTTTATAATTCACCCCTCCACTTT.

The chain has TRBV9 and TRBJ2-7; TRBD1 agrees at 7 bases. V gave up 1 base and J gave up 4 bases; unmatched junction bases: 8. Germline-derived CDR1 and CDR2 are SGDLS and YYNGEE. This CDR3 spans 15 amino acids. Written as DNA, the CDR3 is TGTGCCAGCAGCGTAAGGGCTACAGGGGTATACGAGCAGTACTTC. This sequence encodes CASSVRATGVYEQYF.